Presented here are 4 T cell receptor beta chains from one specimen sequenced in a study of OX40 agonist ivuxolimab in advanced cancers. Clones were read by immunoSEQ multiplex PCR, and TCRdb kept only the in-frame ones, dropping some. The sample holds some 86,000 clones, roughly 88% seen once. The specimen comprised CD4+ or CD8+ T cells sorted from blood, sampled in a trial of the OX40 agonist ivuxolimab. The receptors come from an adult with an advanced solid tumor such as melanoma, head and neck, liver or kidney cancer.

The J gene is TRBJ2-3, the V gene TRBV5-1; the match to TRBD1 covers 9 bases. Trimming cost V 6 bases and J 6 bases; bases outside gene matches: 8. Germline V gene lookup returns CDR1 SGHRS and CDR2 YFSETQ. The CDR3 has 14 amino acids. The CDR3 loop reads CASTTRTGVDTQYF. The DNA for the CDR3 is TGCGCCAGCACCACCCGGACAGGGGTCGATACGCAGTATTTT. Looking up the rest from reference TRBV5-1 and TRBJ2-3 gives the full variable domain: KAGVTQTPRYLIKTRGQQVTLSCSPISGHRSVSWYQQTPGQGLQFLFEYFSETQRNKGNFPGRFSGRQFSNSRSEMNVSTLELGDSALYLCASTTRTGVDTQYFGPGTRLTVL.

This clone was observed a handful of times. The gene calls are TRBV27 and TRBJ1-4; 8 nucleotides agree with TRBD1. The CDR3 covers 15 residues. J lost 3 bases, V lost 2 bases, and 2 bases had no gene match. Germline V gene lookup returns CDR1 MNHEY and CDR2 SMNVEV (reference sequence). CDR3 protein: CASSLQGAANEKLFF. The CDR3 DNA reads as TGTGCCAGCAGTTTACAGGGGGCAGCTAATGAAAAACTGTTTTTT.

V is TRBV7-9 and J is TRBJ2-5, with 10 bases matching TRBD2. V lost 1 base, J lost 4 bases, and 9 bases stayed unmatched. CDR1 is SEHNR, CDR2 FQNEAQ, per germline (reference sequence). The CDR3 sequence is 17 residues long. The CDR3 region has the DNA TGTGCCAGCAGCTTAGTTGTTAGGTCTAGCGGGAGAGAGACCCAGTACTTC. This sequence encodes CASSLVVRSSGRETQYF. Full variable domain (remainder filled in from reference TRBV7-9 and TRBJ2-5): DTGVSQNPRHKITKRGQNVTFRCDPISEHNRLYWYRQTLGQGPEFLTYFQNEAQLEKSRLLSDRFSAERPKGSFSTLEIQRTEQGDSAMYLCASSLVVRSSGRETQYFGPGTRLLVL.

The CDR3 region is CASSSQQDSPLHF. CDR3 sequence (DNA): TGTGCCAGCAGTTCCCAACAGGATTCACCCCTCCACTTT. The chain couples TRBV6-6 to TRBJ1-6; perhaps TRBD1 as D (5 bases). V was cut by 4 bases and J by 8 bases, with 9 bases left in between. The germline V gene has CDR1 MNHNY and CDR2 SVGAGI (reference sequence). The CDR3 length is 13 residues.